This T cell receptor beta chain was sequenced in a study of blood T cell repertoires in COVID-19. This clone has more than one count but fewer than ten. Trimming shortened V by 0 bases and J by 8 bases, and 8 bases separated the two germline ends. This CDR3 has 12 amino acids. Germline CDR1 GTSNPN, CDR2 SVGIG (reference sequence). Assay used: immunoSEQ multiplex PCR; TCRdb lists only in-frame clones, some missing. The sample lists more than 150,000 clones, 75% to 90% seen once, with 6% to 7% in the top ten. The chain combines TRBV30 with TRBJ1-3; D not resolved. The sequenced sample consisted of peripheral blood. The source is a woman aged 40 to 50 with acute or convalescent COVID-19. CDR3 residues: CAWSVGEHTIYF. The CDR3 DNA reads TGTGCCTGGAGTGTCGGGGAGCACACCATATATTTT.